Sequencing of this TCR beta chain was carried out in a study of blood T cell repertoires in COVID-19. In the source study's methods: It was from reference gene primer amplification that nucleated cell counts were estimated. Produced via immunoSEQ multiplex PCR; TCRdb's table is partial and in-frame only. D and trimming come from the DNA, and the V and J calls and clone size come from that table. The sample yields about 400,000 clones, approximately 86% seen once. Sequences were obtained from peripheral blood. The receptor was derived from a woman aged 60-75 years with COVID-19, enrolled during active disease.

The CDR3 nucleotides read TGCGCCAGCAGCTTGTGGGACATGAACACCGGGGAGCTGTTTTTT. It codes for CASSLWDMNTGELFF. J is TRBJ2-2 and V is TRBV5-1; weak D call: TRBD1 (6 bases). Germline values: CDR1 SGHRS, CDR2 YFSETQ. V lost 1 base and J 1 base, leaving 8 bases between the germline ends. This CDR3 is built from 15 residues.